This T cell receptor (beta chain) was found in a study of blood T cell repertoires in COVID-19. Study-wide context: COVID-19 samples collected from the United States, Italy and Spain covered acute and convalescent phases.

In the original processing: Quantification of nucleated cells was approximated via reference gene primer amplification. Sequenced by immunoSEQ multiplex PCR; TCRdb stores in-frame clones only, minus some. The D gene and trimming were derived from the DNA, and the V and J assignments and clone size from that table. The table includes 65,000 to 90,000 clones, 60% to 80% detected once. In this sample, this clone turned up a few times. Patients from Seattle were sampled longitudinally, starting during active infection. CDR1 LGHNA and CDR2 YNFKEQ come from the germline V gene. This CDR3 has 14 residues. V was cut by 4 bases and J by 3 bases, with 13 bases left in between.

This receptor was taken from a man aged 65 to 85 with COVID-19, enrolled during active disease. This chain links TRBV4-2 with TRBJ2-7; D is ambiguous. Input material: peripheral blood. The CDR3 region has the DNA TGTGCCAGCAGCCCCTCCCGAAATAGCTACGAGCAGTACTTC. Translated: CASSPSRNSYEQYF.